This T cell receptor beta chain was identified in a study of blood T cells in healthy people across ages. Worth noting for this clonotype: Its matching antigen is unknown.

A second roughly 6 to 12 cycle PCR used barcoded and J-beta primers. In TCRdb, the 5' RACE reads were re-called with MiXCR into one record per CDR3 protein. The sample includes some 370,000 distinct CDR3 sequences, over 45% of them seen just once. Looked up from germline, CDR1 is DFQATT and CDR2 is SNEGSKA (reference sequence). The J segment lost 9 bases and the V segment lost 5 bases, leaving 8 bases of the junction unmatched. This CDR3 region has 14 residues. The study, taken as a whole, reports: Any changes in expanded clonotypes were possibly confounded, as donor CMV status remained unknown.

V and J are TRBV20-1 and TRBJ1-6; 9 bases map to TRBD1. The receptor comes from a man aged 55-75 years in good health. The sample consisted of blood. Written as DNA, the CDR3 is TGCAGTGCTTGTCAACAGGGGGCTAGTTCACCCCTCCACTTT. It yields the protein CSACQQGASSPLHF.